This T cell receptor (beta chain) stems from a study of T cells after yellow fever vaccination. Turning to the study itself: Low-cell-number fractions were prepared with SMART-Seq v4 Ultra Low Input.

Broader study findings: Reappearance after the booster was seen for most primary-vaccination clones, at roughly 96% CD4 and 75% to 90% CD8. Compared with primary, the secondary response was weaker and peaked at day 5, not 15. High-abundance clonotypes from the bulk population could contaminate FACS-sorted repertoires.

This clonotype was recorded many times. The antigen is not known. V shed 6 bases and J 1 base; nucleotides not matched to a gene: 16. The CDR3 extends over 18 amino acids. Germline V gene sequence: CDR1 MNHNS, CDR2 SASEGT. TCRdb re-analysed the 5' RACE reads in MiXCR, keeping a single row per CDR3 protein. This repertoire shows 300,000 to 400,000 distinct CDR3 sequences, about 8.7% found once; its top ten account for about a sixth. The source was PBMCs, collected on the day of the first yellow fever vaccination. This TCR was sampled from a man between 18 and 35 years old who received the YFV17D yellow fever vaccine. The chain couples TRBV6-1 to TRBJ2-3; 7 bases agree with TRBD2. DNA for the CDR3: TGTGCCAGCAGAACGACTGAAGCGGGGTCCTTCGGCACAGATACGCAGTATTTT. Residues: CASRTTEAGSFGTDTQYF.